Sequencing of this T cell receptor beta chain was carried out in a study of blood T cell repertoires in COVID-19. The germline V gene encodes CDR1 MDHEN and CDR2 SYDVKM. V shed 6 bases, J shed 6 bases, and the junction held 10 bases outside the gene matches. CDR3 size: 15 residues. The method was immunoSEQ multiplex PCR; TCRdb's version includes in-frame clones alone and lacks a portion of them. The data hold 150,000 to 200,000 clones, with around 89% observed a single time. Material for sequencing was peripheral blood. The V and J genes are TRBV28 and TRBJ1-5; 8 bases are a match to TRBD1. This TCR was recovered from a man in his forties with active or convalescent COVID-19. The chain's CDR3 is CASSRQTGARQPQHF. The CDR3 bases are TGTGCCAGCAGCCGGCAGACAGGGGCTCGTCAGCCCCAGCATTTT.